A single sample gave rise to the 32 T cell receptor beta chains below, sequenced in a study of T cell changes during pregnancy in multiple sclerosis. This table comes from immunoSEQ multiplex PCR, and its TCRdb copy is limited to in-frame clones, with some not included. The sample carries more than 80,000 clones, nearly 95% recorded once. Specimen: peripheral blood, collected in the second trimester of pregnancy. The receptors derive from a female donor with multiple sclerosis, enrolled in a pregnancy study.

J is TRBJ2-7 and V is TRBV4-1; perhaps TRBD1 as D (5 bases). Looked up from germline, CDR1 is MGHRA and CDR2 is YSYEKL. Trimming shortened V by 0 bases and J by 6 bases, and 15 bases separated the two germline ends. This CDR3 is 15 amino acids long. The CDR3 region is CASSQDSQGSGEQYF. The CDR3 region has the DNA TGCGCCAGCAGCCAAGATAGCCAGGGTTCGGGCGAGCAGTACTTC.

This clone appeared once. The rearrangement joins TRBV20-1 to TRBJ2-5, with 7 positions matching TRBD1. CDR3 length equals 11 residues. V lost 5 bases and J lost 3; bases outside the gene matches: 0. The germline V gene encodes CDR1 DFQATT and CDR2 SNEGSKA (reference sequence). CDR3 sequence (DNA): TGCAGTGCTGGGACAGAAGAGACCCAGTACTTC. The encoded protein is CSAGTEETQYF.

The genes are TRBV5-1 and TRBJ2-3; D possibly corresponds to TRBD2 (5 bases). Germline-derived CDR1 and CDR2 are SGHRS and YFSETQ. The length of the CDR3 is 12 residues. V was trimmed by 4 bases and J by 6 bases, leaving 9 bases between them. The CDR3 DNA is TGCGCCAGCAGCCCCCGCGGGGATACGCAGTATTTT. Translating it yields CASSPRGDTQYF. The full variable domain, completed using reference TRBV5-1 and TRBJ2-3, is KAGVTQTPRYLIKTRGQQVTLSCSPISGHRSVSWYQQTPGQGLQFLFEYFSETQRNKGNFPGRFSGRQFSNSRSEMNVSTLELGDSALYLCASSPRGDTQYFGPGTRLTVL.

The CDR3 DNA reads TGCGCCAGCAGGGGGACAGGGCTGAGCAATCAGCCCCAGCATTTT. This gives the protein CASRGTGLSNQPQHF. V gene TRBV10-2 combines with J gene TRBJ1-5; TRBD1 agrees at 9 bases. This CDR3 contains 15 residues. Looked up from germline, CDR1 is WSHSY and CDR2 is SAAADI. V lost 6 bases, J lost 1 base, and 4 bases stayed unmatched.

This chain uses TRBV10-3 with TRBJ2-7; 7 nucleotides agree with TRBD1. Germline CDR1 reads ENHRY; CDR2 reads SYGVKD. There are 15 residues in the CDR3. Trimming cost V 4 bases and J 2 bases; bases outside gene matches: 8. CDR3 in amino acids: CAISVGTGAPYEQYF. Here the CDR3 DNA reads TGTGCCATCAGTGTTGGAACAGGGGCGCCCTACGAGCAGTACTTC.

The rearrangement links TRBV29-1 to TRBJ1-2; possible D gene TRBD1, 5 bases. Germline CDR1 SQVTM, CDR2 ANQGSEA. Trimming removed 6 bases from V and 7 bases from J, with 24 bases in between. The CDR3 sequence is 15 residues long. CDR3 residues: CSVGGDGKLYGGYTF. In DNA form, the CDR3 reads TGCAGCGTCGGGGGGGACGGCAAACTATATGGTGGCTACACCTTC.

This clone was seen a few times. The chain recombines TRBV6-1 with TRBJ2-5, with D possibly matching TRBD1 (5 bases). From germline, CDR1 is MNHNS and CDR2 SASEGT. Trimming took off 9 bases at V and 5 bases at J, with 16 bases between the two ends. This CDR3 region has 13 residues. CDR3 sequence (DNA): TGTGCCAGTAGAATCAGGGTGGTGGAGACCCAGTACTTC. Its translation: CASRIRVVETQYF.

DNA of the CDR3: TGTGCCAGCAGCTTAATAGTCAGCGAAACCGGGGAGCTGTTTTTT. Protein product: CASSLIVSETGELFF. The J gene is TRBJ2-2, the V gene TRBV7-9; D ambiguous. CDR1 SEHNR and CDR2 FQNEAQ come from the germline V gene (reference sequence). Trimming removed 2 bases from V and 5 bases from J, with 12 bases in between. The CDR3 extends over 15 amino acids. The full variable domain, with the rest looked up from reference TRBV7-9 and TRBJ2-2, is DTGVSQNPRHKITKRGQNVTFRCDPISEHNRLYWYRQTLGQGPEFLTYFQNEAQLEKSRLLSDRFSAERPKGSFSTLEIQRTEQGDSAMYLCASSLIVSETGELFFGEGSRLTVL.

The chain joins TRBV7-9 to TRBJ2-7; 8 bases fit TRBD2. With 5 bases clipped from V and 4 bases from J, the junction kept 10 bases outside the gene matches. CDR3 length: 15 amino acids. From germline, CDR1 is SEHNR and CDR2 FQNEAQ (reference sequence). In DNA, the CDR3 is TGTGCCAGCAGCCCCTCGGTAGCGGGACCTTACGAGCAGTACTTC. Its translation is CASSPSVAGPYEQYF.

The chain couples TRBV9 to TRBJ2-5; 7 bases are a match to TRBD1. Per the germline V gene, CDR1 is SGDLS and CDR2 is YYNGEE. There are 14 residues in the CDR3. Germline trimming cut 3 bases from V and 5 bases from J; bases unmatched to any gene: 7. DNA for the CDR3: TGTGCCAGCAGCGCCGGACAGGATTGGGAGACCCAGTACTTC. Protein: CASSAGQDWETQYF.

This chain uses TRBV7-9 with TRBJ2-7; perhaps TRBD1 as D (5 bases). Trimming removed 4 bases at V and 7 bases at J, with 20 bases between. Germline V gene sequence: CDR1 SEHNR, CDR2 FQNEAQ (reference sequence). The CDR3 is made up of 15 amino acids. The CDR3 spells CASSSYQETKGEQYF. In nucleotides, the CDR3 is TGTGCCAGCAGCTCATACCAGGAGACCAAGGGGGAGCAGTACTTC.

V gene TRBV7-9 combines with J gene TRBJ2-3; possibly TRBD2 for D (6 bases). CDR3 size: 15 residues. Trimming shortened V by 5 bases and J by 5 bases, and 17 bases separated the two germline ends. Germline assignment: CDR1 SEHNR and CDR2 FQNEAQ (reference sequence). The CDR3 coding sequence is TGTGCCAGCAGCCCCCGGGGAGGAGCGGAAGATACGCAGTATTTT. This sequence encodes CASSPRGGAEDTQYF.

The CDR3 sequence is CASSPIAPSTDTQYF. CDR3 DNA: TGTGCCAGCAGCCCCATAGCTCCTAGCACAGATACGCAGTATTTT. J is TRBJ2-3 and V is TRBV5-5; D call uncertain. The CDR3 runs to 15 residues. Germline values: CDR1 SGHKS, CDR2 YYEKEE (reference sequence). V lost 4 bases and J lost 0, with 12 bases in between.

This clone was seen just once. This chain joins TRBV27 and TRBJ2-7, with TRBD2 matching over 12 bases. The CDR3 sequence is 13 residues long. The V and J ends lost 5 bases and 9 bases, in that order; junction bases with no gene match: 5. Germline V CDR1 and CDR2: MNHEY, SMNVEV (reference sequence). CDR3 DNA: TGTGCCAGCAGTCCCGGACTAGCGGGACGGCAGTACTTC. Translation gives CASSPGLAGRQYF.

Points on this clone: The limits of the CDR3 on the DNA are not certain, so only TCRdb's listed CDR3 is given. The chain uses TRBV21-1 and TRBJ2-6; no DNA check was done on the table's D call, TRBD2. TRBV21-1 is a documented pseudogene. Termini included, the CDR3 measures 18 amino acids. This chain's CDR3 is CASSKKGQWGGGANVLTF.

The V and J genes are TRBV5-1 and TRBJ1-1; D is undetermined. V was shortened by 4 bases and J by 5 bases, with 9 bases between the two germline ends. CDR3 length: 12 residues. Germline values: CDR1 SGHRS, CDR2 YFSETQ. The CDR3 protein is CASSPAGTEAFF. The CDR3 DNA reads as TGCGCCAGCAGCCCCGCCGGGACTGAAGCTTTCTTT.

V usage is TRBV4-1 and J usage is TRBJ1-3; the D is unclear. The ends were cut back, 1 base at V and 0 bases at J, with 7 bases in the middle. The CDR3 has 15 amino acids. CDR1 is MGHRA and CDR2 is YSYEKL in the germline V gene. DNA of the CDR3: TGCGCCAGCAGCCAAGCTCCCAGCTCTGGAAACACCATATATTTT. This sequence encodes CASSQAPSSGNTIYF.

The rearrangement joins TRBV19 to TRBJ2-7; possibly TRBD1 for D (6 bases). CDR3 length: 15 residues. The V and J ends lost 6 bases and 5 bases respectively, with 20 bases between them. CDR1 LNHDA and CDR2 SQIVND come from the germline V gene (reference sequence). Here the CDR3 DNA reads TGTGCCAGTAGCTTCCTTTCGACAGGTCGGAACGAGCAGTACTTC. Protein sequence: CASSFLSTGRNEQYF. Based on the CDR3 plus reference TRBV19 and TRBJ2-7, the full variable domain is DGGITQSPKYLFRKEGQNVTLSCEQNLNHDAMYWYRQDPGQGLRLIYYSQIVNDFQKGDIAEGYSVSREKKESFPLTVTSAQKNPTAFYLCASSFLSTGRNEQYFGPGTRLTVT.

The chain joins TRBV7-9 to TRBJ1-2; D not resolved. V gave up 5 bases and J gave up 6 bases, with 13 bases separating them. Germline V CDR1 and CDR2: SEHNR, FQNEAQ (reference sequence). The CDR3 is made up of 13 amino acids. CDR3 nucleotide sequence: TGTGCCAGCAGCACGTTTGACCGGGATGGCTACACCTTC. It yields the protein CASSTFDRDGYTF.

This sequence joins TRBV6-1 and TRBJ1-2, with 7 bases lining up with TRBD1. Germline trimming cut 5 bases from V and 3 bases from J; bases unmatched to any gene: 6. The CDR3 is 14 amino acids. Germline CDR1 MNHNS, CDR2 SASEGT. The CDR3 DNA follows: TGTGCCAGCAGTTCACCAGGGGGACACTATGGCTACACCTTC. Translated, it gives CASSSPGGHYGYTF.

The CDR3 DNA follows: TGTGCCAGCGTCCGCGCAGATACGCAGTATTTT. Its translation: CASVRADTQYF. This chain uses TRBV27 with TRBJ2-3, with D unclear. The CDR3 length is 11 residues. Trimming took 8 bases from V and 4 from J, leaving 7 bases between them. Germline CDR1 MNHEY, CDR2 SMNVEV (reference sequence).

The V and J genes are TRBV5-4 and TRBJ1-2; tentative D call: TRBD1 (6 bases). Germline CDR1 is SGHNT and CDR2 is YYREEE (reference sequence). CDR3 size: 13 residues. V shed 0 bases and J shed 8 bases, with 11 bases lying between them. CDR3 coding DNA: TGTGCCAGCAGCTTGGACAGGGCCTTAGGCTACACCTTC. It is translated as CASSLDRALGYTF.

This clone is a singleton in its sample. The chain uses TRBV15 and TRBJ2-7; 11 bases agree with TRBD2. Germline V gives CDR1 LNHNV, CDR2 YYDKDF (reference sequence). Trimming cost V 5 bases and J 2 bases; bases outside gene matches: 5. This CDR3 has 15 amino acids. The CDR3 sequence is CATSERLAGTYEQYF. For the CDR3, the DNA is TGTGCCACCAGCGAGAGACTAGCGGGAACCTACGAGCAGTACTTC.

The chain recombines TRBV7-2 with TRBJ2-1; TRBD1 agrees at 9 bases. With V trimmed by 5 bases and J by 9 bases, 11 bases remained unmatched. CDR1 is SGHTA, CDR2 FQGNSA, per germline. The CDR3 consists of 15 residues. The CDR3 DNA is TGTGCCAGCAGCCCAGGGGGGACAGGGAGCCCTGAGCAGTTCTTC. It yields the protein CASSPGGTGSPEQFF.

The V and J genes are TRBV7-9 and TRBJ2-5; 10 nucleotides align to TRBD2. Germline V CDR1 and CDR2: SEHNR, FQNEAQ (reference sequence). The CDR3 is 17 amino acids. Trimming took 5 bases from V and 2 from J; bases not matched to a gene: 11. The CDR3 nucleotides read TGTGCCAGCAGCCCCGGGACTAGCGCACCACCTCAAGAGACCCAGTACTTC. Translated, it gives CASSPGTSAPPQETQYF.

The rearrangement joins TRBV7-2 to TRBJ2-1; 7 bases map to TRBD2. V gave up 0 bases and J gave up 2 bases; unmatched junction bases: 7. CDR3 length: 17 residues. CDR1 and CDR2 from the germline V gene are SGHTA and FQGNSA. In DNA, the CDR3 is TGTGCCAGCAGCTTAGCGCTCGAGCGGGAACCCTACAATGAGCAGTTCTTC. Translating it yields CASSLALEREPYNEQFF. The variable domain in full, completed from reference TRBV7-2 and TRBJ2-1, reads GAGVSQSPSNKVTEKGKDVELRCDPISGHTALYWYRQSLGQGLEFLIYFQGNSAPDKSGLPSDRFSAERTGGSVSTLTIQRTQQEDSAVYLCASSLALEREPYNEQFFGPGTRLTVL.

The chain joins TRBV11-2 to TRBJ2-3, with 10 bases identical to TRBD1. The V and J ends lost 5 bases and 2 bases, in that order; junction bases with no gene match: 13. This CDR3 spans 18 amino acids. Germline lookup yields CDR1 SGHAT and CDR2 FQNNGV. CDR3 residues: CASSLQTSGTGATDTQYF. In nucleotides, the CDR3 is TGTGCCAGCAGCCTGCAGACTTCCGGGACAGGGGCCACAGATACGCAGTATTTT.

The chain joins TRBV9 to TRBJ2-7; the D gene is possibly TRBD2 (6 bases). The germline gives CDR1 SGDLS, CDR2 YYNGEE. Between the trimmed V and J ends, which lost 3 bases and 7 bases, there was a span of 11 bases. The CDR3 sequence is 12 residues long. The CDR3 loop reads CASSGLEREQYF. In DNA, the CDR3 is TGTGCCAGCAGCGGACTAGAGAGGGAGCAGTACTTC.

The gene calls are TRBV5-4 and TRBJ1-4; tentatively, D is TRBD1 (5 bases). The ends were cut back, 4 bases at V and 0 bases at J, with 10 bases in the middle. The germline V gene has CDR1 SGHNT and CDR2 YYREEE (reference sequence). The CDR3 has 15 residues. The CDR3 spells CASSRGSATNEKLFF. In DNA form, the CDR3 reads TGTGCCAGCAGCCGGGGGTCTGCAACTAATGAAAAACTGTTTTTT.

CDR3 region: CASSVLTEQFF. The CDR3 nucleotides are TGTGCCAGCAGCGTACTGACAGAGCAGTTCTTC. The V call is TRBV9, the J call TRBJ2-1; D uncertain. V lost 1 base, J lost 10 bases, and 6 bases lay in between. The CDR3 has 11 amino acids. Germline V CDR1 and CDR2: SGDLS, YYNGEE.

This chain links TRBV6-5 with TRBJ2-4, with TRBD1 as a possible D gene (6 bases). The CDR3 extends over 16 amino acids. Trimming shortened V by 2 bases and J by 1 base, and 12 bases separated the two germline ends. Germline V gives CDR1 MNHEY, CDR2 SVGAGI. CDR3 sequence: CASSYTLTGAKNIQYF. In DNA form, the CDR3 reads TGTGCCAGCAGTTACACCCTAACAGGGGCCAAAAACATTCAGTACTTC.

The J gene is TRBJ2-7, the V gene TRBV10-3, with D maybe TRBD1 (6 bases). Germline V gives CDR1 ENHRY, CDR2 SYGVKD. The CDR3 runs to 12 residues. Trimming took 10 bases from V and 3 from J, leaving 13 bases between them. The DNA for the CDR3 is TGTGCCACGACGGACAGCTTCTACGAGCAGTACTTC. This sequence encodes CATTDSFYEQYF.